The clone carrying this T cell receptor beta chain was seen at least ten times. The target antigen is unknown. This sample was taken from a study of regulatory T cells in long-lasting Graves disease. V was shortened by 3 bases and J by 7 bases, with 13 bases between the two germline ends. In germline, CDR1 is SGHTA, CDR2 FQGNSA. The CDR3 sequence is 14 residues long. The TCR beta library used iRepertoire HTBI primers with Arm-PCR amplification of CDR3. MiXCR was run by TCRdb on the multiplex PCR reads, yielding one entry per CDR3 protein. Here the sample spans around 400,000 distinct CDR3 sequences, roughly a quarter being singletons. Time point denoted: persistent/refractory GD, antithyroid drugs over 5 years with positive TRAb. Following extraction of RNA from PBMCs, that RNA was used to make the TCR library. General study results and limits: For persistent Graves' patients, TCR diversity was lower than for newly diagnosed ones. Persistent disease was associated with favored TRBV28 usage and with favored use of TRBJ1-2 and TRBJ2-5.

The rearrangement joins TRBV7-2 to TRBJ1-5; no clear D. The receptor's source is a female donor with Graves disease. The sequencing here drew on peripheral blood mononuclear cells (PBMCs), taken when the disease was refractory, from a patient treated with antithyroid drugs. The CDR3 DNA reads TGTGCCAGCAGCTTGTCCCTTTATGGACAGCCCCAGCATTTT. Translation: CASSLSLYGQPQHF.